The rows below give T cell receptor beta chains drawn from one sample of a study of CD8+ T cells in alopecia areata. Clones were sequenced by immunoSEQ multiplex PCR, and TCRdb holds only the in-frame ones, with some missing. The sample consists of some 150,000 clones, roughly 66% of them appearing once. The source material was CD8+ T cells sorted from blood, sampled at week 0. These receptors were obtained from a human donor with alopecia areata. Both conserved end residues are part of each CDR3. A D gene is named only where the DNA matches it firmly. Expanded clones get a size class; other rows say once, few or many, or leave the size out.

cdr3_aa	cdr3_nt	v_call	d_call	clone_size	j_call
CASSEKLAGATGELFF	TGTGCCAGCAGTGAAAAGCTAGCGGGGGCCACCGGGGAGCTGTTTTTT	TRBV2	TRBD2	-	TRBJ2-2
CASSQGTGYPYEQYF	TGCGCCAGCAGCCAGGGGACAGGGTATCCCTACGAGCAGTACTTC	TRBV5-1	TRBD1	-	TRBJ2-7
CASSRDYGYTF	TGTGCCAGCAGTCGAGACTATGGCTACACCTTC	TRBV7-9	-	few	TRBJ1-2
CATSRAPVAIEQYF	TGTGCCACCAGCAGAGCCCCGGTCGCCATCGAGCAGTACTTC	TRBV15	-	-	TRBJ2-7
CSVRGKGQRYGYTF	TGCAGCGTTCGTGGTAAGGGGCAACGGTATGGCTACACCTTC	TRBV29-1	-	few	TRBJ1-2
CATSRARGSTDTQYF	TGTGCCACCAGCAGAGCCAGGGGTAGCACAGATACGCAGTATTTT	TRBV15	-	-	TRBJ2-3
CASSIGGKEQFF	TGTGCCAGTAGTATAGGGGGAAAGGAGCAGTTCTTC	TRBV19	-	few	TRBJ2-1
CASRAGSYEQYF	TGCGCCAGCAGGGCAGGGTCTTACGAGCAGTACTTC	TRBV5-1	-	few	TRBJ2-7
CAIGWGSGNTIYF	TGTGCCATTGGCTGGGGTTCTGGAAACACCATATATTTT	TRBV2	-	few	TRBJ1-3
CSVPPDPEAFF	TGCAGCGTACCCCCAGATCCTGAAGCTTTCTTT	TRBV29-1	-	once	TRBJ1-1
CASIGNEQFF	TGTGCCAGCATAGGGAATGAGCAGTTCTTC	TRBV2	-	-	TRBJ2-1
CASSYGGGELFF	TGTGCCAGCAGTTACGGCGGCGGGGAGCTGTTTTTT	TRBV6-5	-	-	TRBJ2-2
CASSQGGQETQYF	TGCGCCAGCAGCCAAGGCGGACAAGAGACCCAGTACTTC	TRBV13	-	-	TRBJ2-5
CAFGQGSGNTIYF	TGTGCCTTCGGACAGGGCTCTGGAAACACCATATATTTT	TRBV30	TRBD1	-	TRBJ1-3
CASRPDTLGMKAFF	TGTGCCAGCAGACCCGACACCCTCGGGATGAAAGCTTTCTTT	TRBV7-9	-	-	TRBJ1-1
CSVGGSGTYEQYF	TGCAGCGTTGGGGGCAGTGGGACCTACGAGCAGTACTTC	TRBV29-1	-	-	TRBJ2-7
CSVDKKRDPWDYGYTF	TGCAGCGTTGATAAGAAAAGGGACCCCTGGGACTATGGCTACACCTTC	TRBV29-1	-	few	TRBJ1-2
CASSTGQWDYGYTF	TGCGCCAGCAGCACGGGACAGTGGGACTATGGCTACACCTTC	TRBV5-1	TRBD1	-	TRBJ1-2
CAWGGTSSYNEQFF	TGTGCCTGGGGGGGGACTAGCTCCTACAATGAGCAGTTCTTC	TRBV30	TRBD2	-	TRBJ2-1
CASSANSGGGRTEAFF	TGTGCCAGCAGTGCTAATTCAGGGGGAGGTAGGACTGAAGCTTTCTTT	TRBV27	TRBD1	-	TRBJ1-1
CASSLSITGEAFF	TGTGCCAGCAGCTTATCGATTACGGGTGAAGCTTTCTTT	TRBV7-9	-	-	TRBJ1-1
CASSPQGGGYTF	TGTGCCAGCAGCCCTCAGGGCGGTGGCTACACCTTC	TRBV9	-	-	TRBJ1-2
CASSHLRTDSQETQYF	TGCGCCAGCAGCCACCTTCGGACAGACTCTCAAGAGACCCAGTACTTC	TRBV4-1	-	-	TRBJ2-5
CASSERSGTDQPQHF	TGCGCCAGCAGCGAGAGATCTGGGACAGATCAGCCCCAGCATTTT	TRBV4-1	TRBD1	-	TRBJ1-5
CASSRGGEKLFF	TGCGCCAGCAGCCGGGGAGGTGAAAAACTGTTTTTT	TRBV4-1	-	-	TRBJ1-4
CASSPSSPTKRVQETQYF	TGTGCCAGCTCACCATCTAGTCCAACTAAGAGGGTACAAGAGACCCAGTACTTC	TRBV18	-	once	TRBJ2-5
CASSELNNEQFF	TGTGCCAGCAGCGAACTGAACAATGAGCAGTTCTTC	TRBV27	-	-	TRBJ2-1
CASSYRGKTEAFF	TGTGCCAGTAGTTATCGGGGTAAGACTGAAGCTTTCTTT	TRBV19	-	-	TRBJ1-1
CASSRSSSSYNEQFF	TGTGCCAGCAGCAGGTCCTCTTCCTCCTACAATGAGCAGTTCTTC	TRBV9	-	-	TRBJ2-1
CASSGNTEAFF	TGCGCCAGCAGCGGGAACACTGAAGCTTTCTTT	TRBV5-1	-	-	TRBJ1-1
CASSLSAVGYSTF	TGTGCCAGCAGTTTATCTGCGGTGGGATACTCCACCTTC	TRBV27	-	-	TRBJ1-2
CASSPPRGPGLNTEAFF	TGTGCCAGCAGCCCGCCCAGGGGGCCCGGACTGAACACTGAAGCTTTCTTT	TRBV5-6	TRBD1	-	TRBJ1-1
CASRPTGNTEAFF	TGTGCCAGCAGGCCCACAGGGAACACTGAAGCTTTCTTT	TRBV2	-	-	TRBJ1-1
CSVVGQGVTTGELFF	TGCAGCGTTGTGGGGCAGGGGGTCACCACCGGGGAGCTGTTTTTT	TRBV29-1	TRBD1	-	TRBJ2-2
CASSPPDRVDPEAFF	TGTGCCAGCAGCCCCCCGGACAGGGTTGACCCAGAAGCTTTCTTT	TRBV7-9	TRBD1	-	TRBJ1-1
CAWSGSGSSYEQYF	TGTGCCTGGAGTGGTTCAGGGAGCTCCTACGAGCAGTACTTC	TRBV30	-	-	TRBJ2-7
CAIFWGGTDTQYF	TGTGCCATCTTCTGGGGGGGAACAGATACGCAGTATTTT	TRBV7-9	TRBD2	-	TRBJ2-3
CALGTQDTEAFF	TGTGCCCTTGGAACCCAGGACACTGAAGCTTTCTTT	TRBV30	-	-	TRBJ1-1
CAIVLAGDYEQYF	TGTGCCATTGTGCTAGCGGGGGACTACGAGCAGTACTTC	TRBV7-8	TRBD2	once	TRBJ2-7
CAWTALAGGFQETQYF	TGTGCCTGGACCGCCTTAGCGGGGGGCTTCCAAGAGACCCAGTACTTC	TRBV30	TRBD2	-	TRBJ2-5
CASSGIDRAPGQPQHF	TGTGCCAGCAGTGGGATAGACAGGGCCCCCGGGCAGCCCCAGCATTTT	TRBV2	TRBD1	-	TRBJ1-5
CASSIWTGGTEAFF	TGCGCCAGCAGCATATGGACAGGGGGCACTGAAGCTTTCTTT	TRBV5-1	TRBD1	-	TRBJ1-1
CASNRGVWETQYF	TGTGCCAGCAACCGGGGGGTTTGGGAGACCCAGTACTTC	TRBV6-6	TRBD2	-	TRBJ2-5
CASSLDSGIGSPLHF	TGTGCCAGCAGCTTAGACAGCGGGATCGGTTCACCCCTCCACTTT	TRBV7-9	-	-	TRBJ1-6
CASSLAEGPQETQYF	TGTGCCAGCAGCTTGGCTGAGGGGCCCCAAGAGACCCAGTACTTC	TRBV5-6	-	-	TRBJ2-5